These 5 T cell receptor beta chains were sequenced from one sample in a study of blood T cell repertoires in COVID-19. The protocol was immunoSEQ multiplex PCR, while the TCRdb copy is restricted to in-frame clones and leaves out a portion. Here the sample spans about 310,000 clones, around nine tenths being singletons. The source material was peripheral blood. The source is a man in his 70s with acute or convalescent COVID-19.

The chain combines TRBV19 with TRBJ1-4; perhaps TRBD1 as D (6 bases). Looked up from germline, CDR1 is LNHDA and CDR2 is SQIVND (reference sequence). Trimming took off 7 bases at V and 3 bases at J, with 15 bases between the two ends. The CDR3 length is 15 residues. DNA for the CDR3: TGTGCCAGTATCAGGGGTATGGCGGCTAATGAAAAACTGTTTTTT. Its translation is CASIRGMAANEKLFF. Full variable domain (missing parts from reference TRBV19 and TRBJ1-4): DGGITQSPKYLFRKEGQNVTLSCEQNLNHDAMYWYRQDPGQGLRLIYYSQIVNDFQKGDIAEGYSVSREKKESFPLTVTSAQKNPTAFYLCASIRGMAANEKLFFGSGTQLSVL.

CDR3 residues: CASSITGGLTGETQYF. The CDR3 DNA reads TGCGCCAGCAGTATTACAGGGGGGTTAACGGGAGAGACCCAGTACTTC. The chain is built from TRBV5-1 and TRBJ2-5; 8 bases line up with TRBD1. The CDR3 has 16 amino acids. Germline values: CDR1 SGHRS, CDR2 YFSETQ. The junction had 13 bases not matched to a gene; V was cut back by 5 bases and J by 4 bases.

The rearrangement uses TRBV4-2 and TRBJ1-2; D not certain. Germline V gene sequence: CDR1 LGHNA, CDR2 YNFKEQ. The CDR3 is 13 amino acids. The ends were cut back, 3 bases at V and 8 bases at J, with 13 bases in the middle. The CDR3 DNA sequence: TGTGCCAGCAGCCAGGCCGGGATTGGAGGCTACACCTTC. Translation gives CASSQAGIGGYTF.

The J gene is TRBJ1-4, the V gene TRBV25-1, with D maybe TRBD1 (5 bases). The CDR3 loop spans 14 amino acids. The germline V and J ends were trimmed by 2 bases and 3 bases, with 7 bases remaining between them. Germline-derived CDR1 and CDR2 are MGHDK and SYGVNS. The CDR3, as DNA: TGTGCCAGCAGTGAAGGGACTTCTAATGAAAAACTGTTTTTT. Its translation: CASSEGTSNEKLFF.

The chain carries TRBV5-4 and TRBJ2-7; D might be TRBD2 (5 bases). Germline CDR1 and CDR2: SGHNT and YYREEE (reference sequence). The CDR3 extends over 12 amino acids. V was clipped by 0 bases and J by 6 bases, with 7 bases between them. The CDR3 sequence: CASSLDGGEQYF. CDR3 DNA: TGTGCCAGCAGCTTGGATGGAGGCGAGCAGTACTTC.